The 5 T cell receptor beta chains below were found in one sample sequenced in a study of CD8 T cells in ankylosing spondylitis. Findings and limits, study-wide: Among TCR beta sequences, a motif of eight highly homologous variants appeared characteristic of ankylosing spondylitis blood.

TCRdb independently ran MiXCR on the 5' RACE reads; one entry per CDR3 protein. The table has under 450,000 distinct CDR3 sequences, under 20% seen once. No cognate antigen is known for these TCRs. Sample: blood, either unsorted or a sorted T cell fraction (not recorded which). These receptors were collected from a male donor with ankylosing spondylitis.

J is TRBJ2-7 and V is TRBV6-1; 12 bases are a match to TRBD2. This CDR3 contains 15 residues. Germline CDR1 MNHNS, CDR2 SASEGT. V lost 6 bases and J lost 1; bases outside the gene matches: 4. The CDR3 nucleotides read TGTGCCAGCAGCGTACTAGCGGGAGGTTCCTACGAGCAGTACTTC. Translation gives CASSVLAGGSYEQYF.

DNA for the CDR3: TGCGCCAGCAGCTCCCCGGGGCCTCGAGGGGGGCAGTTCTTC. Protein: CASSSPGPRGGQFF. The chain uses TRBV5-1 and TRBJ2-1, with D perhaps TRBD1 (6 bases). The length of the CDR3 is 14 residues. In germline, CDR1 is SGHRS, CDR2 YFSETQ. The V gene lost 3 bases and the J gene lost 12 bases, with 19 bases spanning the gap. Based on the CDR3 plus reference TRBV5-1 and TRBJ2-1, the full variable domain is KAGVTQTPRYLIKTRGQQVTLSCSPISGHRSVSWYQQTPGQGLQFLFEYFSETQRNKGNFPGRFSGRQFSNSRSEMNVSTLELGDSALYLCASSSPGPRGGQFFGPGTRLTVL.

CDR3 coding DNA: TGTGCCATCAGTTCTAGCGCCAGCACAGATACGCAGTATTTT. Its protein is CAISSSASTDTQYF. The V gene is TRBV10-3, the J gene TRBJ2-3, with a weak D call TRBD2 (6 bases). The CDR3 contains 14 residues. With 5 bases removed from V and 0 bases from J, the gap between germline ends came to 9 bases. The germline gives CDR1 ENHRY, CDR2 SYGVKD.

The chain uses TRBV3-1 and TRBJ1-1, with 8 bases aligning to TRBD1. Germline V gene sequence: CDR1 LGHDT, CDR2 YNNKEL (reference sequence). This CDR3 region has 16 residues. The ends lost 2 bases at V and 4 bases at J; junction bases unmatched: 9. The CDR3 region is CASSQLRGRGGTEAFF. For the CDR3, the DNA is TGTGCCAGCAGCCAACTCAGGGGGCGTGGGGGCACTGAAGCTTTCTTT. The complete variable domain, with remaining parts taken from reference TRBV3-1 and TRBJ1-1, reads DTAVSQTPKYLVTQMGNDKSIKCEQNLGHDTMYWYKQDSKKFLKIMFSYNNKELIINETVPNRFSPKSPDKAHLNLHINSLELGDSAVYFCASSQLRGRGGTEAFFGQGTRLTVV.

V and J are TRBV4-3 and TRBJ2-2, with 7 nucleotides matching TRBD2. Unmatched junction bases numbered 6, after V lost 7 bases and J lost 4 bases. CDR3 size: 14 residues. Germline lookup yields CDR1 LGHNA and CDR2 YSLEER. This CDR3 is CASTRELGTGELFF. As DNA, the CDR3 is TGCGCCAGCACGCGGGAGTTGGGCACCGGGGAGCTGTTTTTT.